This TCR beta chain was sequenced in a study of identifying expanded T cells in peripheral blood (dated by TCRdb to the late 2010s). Regarding the research as a whole: Separate aliquots of the same genomic DNA pool were sequenced to produce technical replicates, and four replicates were compared in pairs.

TCRbeta CDR3 regions were profiled by bias-controlled multiplex PCR amplification of genomic DNA with the immunoSEQ Assay. In the authors' own workflow: The absolute abundance of each unique TCRbeta CDR3 region was quantified after sequences were collapsed and filtered. Differential abundance was tested with two models: a binomial (Fisher-equivalent) model and a beta-binomial model that adds time-dependent variance fitted from healthy donors. Clones with fewer than 5 combined templates were removed, and a clone was called differentially abundant if the clone's Benjamini-Hochberg FDR was below 0.01. Using the form v = (b*log(k)+a)^2, the beta-binomial variance was modeled as a function of the total template count across the two samples. The clones in this table, taken by TCRdb from immuneACCESS, are in-frame only. Not every clone is retained; where verified, under half of the shortfall comes from an unresolved V gene, and the cause of the rest is unknown. V and J calls and clone size follow that table, whereas D and trimming were derived from the DNA. Within this sample are 75,000 to 90,000 clones, with around nine tenths of them counted one time only. The biggest ten clones account for roughly 7.7% of the sample.

CDR3 length: 14 amino acids, cysteine to phenylalanine. This entry keeps only the CDR3 DNA: 42 bases, framed from base 1. Germline trimming: 4 bases from V, 1 base from J; junction bases outside gene matches: 2. CDR1 and CDR2, per the germline V gene, are SGHRS and YFSETQ. During the collection period, no infections or other immune events were recorded for the healthy donors. Time-dependent variance in a beta-binomial model of T-cell clone differential abundance was calibrated using healthy-donor blood repertoires as a training cohort. The training cohort included approximately 10 healthy donors, of whom 3 were female and 7 were male. The donors were between roughly 25 and 70 years old, with an average age of roughly 40 years. Whole blood, obtained from a commercial supplier, was collected from each healthy donor at three time points spaced approximately two weeks apart. For immunosequencing, genomic DNA was extracted from unsorted whole blood.

Study-wide findings and limitations: The authors expected biological variance in healthy repertoires might increase further over much longer intervals such as months to years. The beta-binomial model significantly reduced the number of clones called differentially abundant and the false-positive rate across all healthy-donor time intervals. The binomial model flagged 0.95 to 1.5 differentially abundant clones between technical replicates but around 15 over roughly 2 weeks and 19 to 20 over approximately 4 weeks. Across all healthy donors, variance in clone template counts between approximately two-week samples was found to increase significantly with total template count.

A remark on this clone: Its antigen is unknown. Within one base of it there is no much larger clone, and no base qualities were kept.

This receptor was identified in a person between 18 and 75 years old in good health. The chain was built from TRBV5-1 and TRBJ1-1, and TRBD1 aligns with 9 junction nucleotides. The specimen sequenced was blood. The encoded CDR3 is CASSRGQGNTEAFF. The nucleotides read TGCGCCAGCAGCCGGGGACAGGGGAACACTGAAGCTTTCTTT. With all but the CDR3 taken from the reference TRBV5-1 and TRBJ1-1 genes, the full variable domain is: KAGVTQTPRYLIKTRGQQVTLSCSPISGHRSVSWYQQTPGQGLQFLFEYFSETQRNKGNFPGRFSGRQFSNSRSEMNVSTLELGDSALYLCASSRGQGNTEAFFGQGTRLTVV.